This TCR beta chain was captured by sequencing in a study of shared clonotypes between healthy human individuals. Study summary: Three CD4 naive, three CD4 memory, two CD8 naive and one CD8 memory plate were used per donor. Whole-study findings and limits: Despite large depth, rarefaction showed incomplete sorted-subset sequencing. Lower generation probabilities were found for non-shared clonotypes than for those shared by all four donors.

The CDR3 spans 14 residues. Germline V gene lookup returns CDR1 SNHLY and CDR2 FYNNEI. V was clipped by 10 bases and J by 0 bases, with 13 bases between them. Assay used: immunoSEQ multiplex PCR; TCRdb lists only in-frame clones, some missing. The sample includes some 1,400,000 clones, approximately 97% of them seen just once. Turning to this clone: What it recognizes is unknown.

The rearrangement uses TRBV2 and TRBJ2-1; TRBD2 is a possible D gene (6 bases). The TCR was taken from a man aged 30 to 45 in good health. The sequencing sample was made of naive CD4+ T cells sorted from blood. Subset given: CD45RA+ positively selected. The CDR3 reads CATSGVTSYNEQFF. CDR3 DNA: TGTGCCACCTCGGGGGTGACCTCCTACAATGAGCAGTTCTTC.